This is a list of T cell receptor beta chains from one sample in a study of blood T cell repertoires in COVID-19. Sequencing was performed with immunoSEQ multiplex PCR; in TCRdb, only in-frame clones are kept and a portion is missing. The sample lists fewer than 300,000 clones; about four fifths were seen once. The sequencing sample was made of peripheral blood. The receptor source for this set is a woman in her forties or fifties who had recovered from COVID-19. The CDR3 runs from the conserved cysteine through the conserved F or W. D genes are given only for firm matches. Not every row has a clone size; where given, it reads once, few, many or a size class.

D gene,V gene,J gene,clone size,CDR3 DNA,CDR3 protein
-,TRBV30,TRBJ2-6,-,TGTGCCTGGAGTAGAGAGACAACTGGGGCCAACGTCCTGACTTTC,CAWSRETTGANVLTF
TRBD1,TRBV30,TRBJ2-7,few,TGTGCCTGGAGTGGGGGGACAGGGGGCTTAGGGCAGTACTTC,CAWSGGTGGLGQYF
-,TRBV28,TRBJ2-7,-,TGTGCCAGCAGCGAAACCCGAGGACATGTTCCCTACGAGCAGTACTTC,CASSETRGHVPYEQYF
-,TRBV6-1,TRBJ2-2,few,TGTGCCAGCAGTGAAGCGAGGGGGGGACCCTTAACCGGGGAGCTGTTTTTT,CASSEARGGPLTGELFF
TRBD2,TRBV28,TRBJ2-7,-,TGTGCCAGCAGTTTAGCAGGGGCGACTAGCGGGCGAGAGCAGTACTTC,CASSLAGATSGREQYF
-,TRBV6-5,TRBJ2-3,-,TGTGCCAGCAGTTCTCGGGGGTACACAGATACGCAGTATTTT,CASSSRGYTDTQYF
-,TRBV27,TRBJ1-2,many,TGTGCCAGCAGTTTAATGGGGGACTCTGGCTACACCTTC,CASSLMGDSGYTF
TRBD1,TRBV28,TRBJ1-5,-,TGTGCCAGCAGTTTACCGACAGGGGAGAGCAATCAGCCCCAGCATTTT,CASSLPTGESNQPQHF
TRBD1,TRBV19,TRBJ1-4,few,TGTGCCAGTAAGGATTCGGGACAGAGTTTTGCCGCAACTAATGAAAAACTGTTTTTT,CASKDSGQSFAATNEKLFF
TRBD2,TRBV18,TRBJ2-7,-,TGTGCCAGCTCACCACGGGAGGGAGGGCCCCTCCACGAGCAGTACTTC,CASSPREGGPLHEQYF
TRBD1,TRBV19,TRBJ1-1,few,TGTGCCAGTAGTATTCCCCCAGGGGGAAAGGCTGAAGCTTTCTTT,CASSIPPGGKAEAFF
TRBD1,TRBV30,TRBJ1-2,-,TGTGCCTGGAGAGTAAAGGGGGCACGGGACTATGGCTACACCTTC,CAWRVKGARDYGYTF
TRBD2,TRBV6-2/TRBV6-3,TRBJ2-7,-,TGTGCCAGCAGCCGCGGACTAGCGGAAACCTACGAGCAGTACTTC,CASSRGLAETYEQYF
TRBD1,TRBV30,TRBJ1-2,-,TGTGCCTGGAGTTTGCTTACAGGGGACTATGGCTACACCTTC,CAWSLLTGDYGYTF